A selection of T cell receptor beta chains follows, all from one sample in a study of CD8 T cells in Susac syndrome. TCRdb re-called the immunoSEQ multiplex PCR reads through MiXCR, storing one row per CDR3 protein. The sample lists 120,000 to 150,000 distinct CDR3 sequences; roughly 95% were seen once. The sequenced sample was CD4+ T cells from PBMCs. Receptors originate from a human donor with multiple sclerosis. CDR3s include the opening cysteine and the closing phenylalanine or tryptophan. A D gene is named only where the DNA matches it firmly. The size entry is marked missing in some rows and otherwise reads once, few, many or a size class.

D gene	clone size	V gene	J gene	CDR3 protein	CDR3 DNA
TRBD1	NA	TRBV12-3/TRBV12-4	TRBJ1-5	CASSLETGPQPQHF	TGTGCCAGCAGTTTAGAGACAGGGCCTCAGCCCCAGCATTTT
TRBD1	NA	TRBV9	TRBJ2-5	CASSPTGDGQETQYF	TGTGCCAGCAGCCCGACAGGGGACGGGCAAGAGACCCAGTACTTC
NA	NA	TRBV6-2/TRBV6-3	TRBJ2-1	CASSTREGAIYNEQFF	TGTGCCAGCAGTACCCGTGAGGGAGCGATCTACAATGAGCAGTTCTTC
NA	NA	TRBV4-3	TRBJ2-2	CASSQGAMDTGELFF	TGCGCCAGCAGCCAGGGGGCGATGGACACCGGGGAGCTGTTTTTT
NA	NA	TRBV5-4	TRBJ1-4	CASSTDGREKLFF	TGTGCCAGCAGCACGGACGGGAGGGAAAAACTGTTTTTT
NA	NA	TRBV23-1	TRBJ2-1	CASSLRVDEQFF	TGCGCCAGCAGTCTCCGGGTCGATGAGCAGTTCTTC
NA	NA	TRBV19	TRBJ1-1	CASSMRQMNTEAFF	TGTGCCAGTAGTATGAGGCAGATGAACACTGAAGCTTTCTTT
TRBD2	NA	TRBV20-1	TRBJ2-7	CSADRLAGGRRDVYEQYF	TGCAGTGCTGACCGGCTAGCGGGAGGACGGCGGGATGTCTACGAGCAGTACTTC
TRBD2	once	TRBV27	TRBJ2-5	CASRGLAGVGTQYF	TGTGCCAGCAGGGGACTAGCGGGAGTAGGGACCCAGTACTTC
NA	NA	TRBV6-5	TRBJ1-5	CASSARRGNQPQHF	TGTGCCAGCAGTGCACGAAGGGGCAATCAGCCCCAGCATTTT
NA	once	TRBV20-1	TRBJ1-6	CSARASVYSPLHF	TGCAGTGCTCGGGCATCGGTGTATTCACCCCTCCACTTT
TRBD1	once	TRBV6-2/TRBV6-3	TRBJ1-5	CATLRGHPGENQPQHF	TGTGCCACCCTAAGGGGGCATCCGGGAGAAAATCAGCCCCAGCATTTT
TRBD2	NA	TRBV11-2	TRBJ2-1	CASSRIAGGDYNEQFF	TGTGCCAGCAGCAGAATAGCGGGAGGAGATTACAATGAGCAGTTCTTC
NA	NA	TRBV5-4	TRBJ2-5	CASSLARSHETQYF	TGTGCCAGCAGCTTAGCTAGATCTCACGAGACCCAGTACTTC
NA	NA	TRBV12-3/TRBV12-4	TRBJ2-7	CASSTDGNPSYEQYF	TGTGCCAGCAGCACCGACGGGAACCCCTCCTACGAGCAGTACTTC
NA	NA	TRBV29-1	TRBJ1-1	CSVATALNTEAFF	TGCAGCGTTGCTACGGCACTGAACACTGAAGCTTTCTTT
NA	NA	TRBV5-1	TRBJ2-5	CASSFGTLQETQYF	TGCGCCAGCAGCTTCGGGACACTCCAAGAGACCCAGTACTTC
NA	NA	TRBV28	TRBJ2-7	CASSPPRGAGEQYF	TGTGCCAGCAGTCCCCCAAGAGGGGCCGGCGAGCAGTACTTC
NA	NA	TRBV5-6	TRBJ1-2	CASSSGKLNYGYTF	TGTGCCAGCAGCTCAGGAAAATTGAACTATGGCTACACCTTC
TRBD1	NA	TRBV12-3/TRBV12-4	TRBJ1-2	CASRRRQGGYGYTF	TGTGCCAGCAGACGAAGACAGGGGGGCTATGGCTACACCTTC
TRBD1	NA	TRBV12-3/TRBV12-4	TRBJ1-5	CASRGTGNDQPQHF	TGTGCCAGCAGGGGGACAGGGAACGATCAGCCCCAGCATTTT
NA	NA	TRBV7-6	TRBJ1-1	CASSGLGQNTEAFF	TGTGCCAGCAGCGGGTTGGGACAAAACACTGAAGCTTTCTTT
NA	once	TRBV27	TRBJ1-2	CASTPLGTAYGYTF	TGTGCCAGCACTCCCCTCGGGACTGCGTATGGCTACACCTTC
NA	NA	TRBV5-4	TRBJ2-3	CASSSVPDTQYF	TGTGCCAGCAGCTCGGTCCCAGATACGCAGTATTTT
TRBD1	NA	TRBV3-1	TRBJ1-1	CASSQDHRGTEAFF	TGTGCCAGCAGCCAAGATCACAGGGGCACTGAAGCTTTCTTT
TRBD2	NA	TRBV6-1	TRBJ2-3	CASGPLTSGRRDTQYF	TGTGCCAGCGGACCTCTGACTAGCGGGAGGCGAGATACGCAGTATTTT
TRBD1	NA	TRBV3-1	TRBJ1-2	CASSQGYGTGRYGYTF	TGTGCCAGCAGCCAAGGCTACGGGACAGGGAGGTATGGCTACACCTTC
NA	NA	TRBV28	TRBJ1-4	CASSFTGGREKLFF	TGTGCCAGCAGTTTCACGGGGGGTCGAGAAAAACTGTTTTTT
NA	NA	TRBV5-1	TRBJ2-5	CASSLGGGGGIETQYF	TGCGCCAGCAGCTTGGGAGGAGGGGGCGGAATCGAGACCCAGTACTTC
NA	NA	TRBV7-3	TRBJ2-5	CASSSNNPIGRRGQETQYF	TGTGCCAGCAGCTCCAATAACCCCATAGGCCGAAGGGGTCAAGAGACCCAGTACTTC
NA	few	TRBV7-2	TRBJ2-6	CASSLVGAGANVLTF	TGTGCCAGCAGCTTAGTCGGGGCTGGGGCCAACGTCCTGACTTTC
TRBD1	NA	TRBV29-1	TRBJ2-6	CSVEDKSGRGIIGSGANVLTF	TGCAGCGTTGAAGATAAATCAGGCAGGGGGATTATCGGGTCTGGGGCCAACGTCCTGACTTTC
NA	once	TRBV30	TRBJ2-7	CAWSTGSSSYEQYF	TGTGCCTGGAGTACAGGGTCGTCCTCCTACGAGCAGTACTTC
NA	NA	TRBV9	TRBJ1-2	CASSPYVGQVGGYTF	TGTGCCAGCAGCCCCTACGTGGGGCAGGTCGGAGGCTACACCTTC
NA	NA	TRBV12-3/TRBV12-4	TRBJ1-1	CASFWENTEAFF	TGTGCCAGCTTTTGGGAGAACACTGAAGCTTTCTTT
NA	NA	TRBV1	TRBJ2-7	CTSSFRSSGGIEQYF	TGCACCAGCAGCTTCCGATCTAGCGGGGGTATTGAGCAGTACTTC
NA	NA	TRBV20-1	TRBJ2-1	CSASYGSSYNEQFF	TGCAGTGCTAGCTATGGTTCGTCCTACAATGAGCAGTTCTTC
TRBD1	NA	TRBV7-9	TRBJ2-1	CASSRDSAYNEQFF	TGTGCCAGCAGCAGGGACAGCGCATACAATGAGCAGTTCTTC
NA	NA	TRBV20-1	TRBJ1-4	CSALPNGEELFF	TGCAGTGCTCTCCCCAATGGGGAAGAACTGTTTTTT
TRBD2	NA	TRBV20-1	TRBJ2-1	CSADRTSGRKDEQFF	TGCAGTGCTGATAGGACTAGCGGGAGAAAGGATGAGCAGTTCTTC
TRBD1	NA	TRBV12-3/TRBV12-4	TRBJ2-7	CASSQGQGARQYF	TGTGCCAGCAGCCAGGGACAGGGGGCGCGGCAGTACTTC
TRBD1	NA	TRBV14	TRBJ1-6	CASSEDRGVWRNSPLHF	TGTGCCAGCAGCGAGGACAGGGGCGTCTGGCGTAATTCACCCCTCCACTTT
NA	NA	TRBV27	TRBJ1-2	CASSFHGQLYGYTF	TGTGCCAGCAGTTTTCACGGACAGTTATATGGCTACACCTTC
NA	NA	TRBV11-2	TRBJ1-1	CASSLRWGQVNTEAFF	TGTGCCAGCAGCTTAAGGTGGGGGCAGGTGAACACTGAAGCTTTCTTT
NA	NA	TRBV20-1	TRBJ1-4	CSARGPGRTTEKLFF	TGCAGTGCTAGGGGCCCGGGACGTACGACTGAAAAACTGTTTTTT
TRBD1	NA	TRBV28	TRBJ1-5	CASPEGQGLDQPQHF	TGTGCCAGCCCTGAGGGACAGGGGCTCGATCAGCCCCAGCATTTT
NA	NA	TRBV6-5	TRBJ2-1	CASSRETRRDEQFF	TGTGCCAGCAGCCGAGAAACAAGACGGGATGAGCAGTTCTTC
NA	NA	TRBV6-5	TRBJ1-6	CASSPDRLSLHF	TGTGCCAGCAGTCCCGACCGGCTGTCCCTCCACTTT
NA	NA	TRBV20-1	TRBJ2-5	CSASGETQYF	TGCAGTGCTAGTGGAGAGACCCAGTACTTC
NA	NA	TRBV20-1	TRBJ1-1	CSARPRIIAVSAFF	TGCAGTGCTAGACCCCGAATAATAGCGGTTTCGGCTTTCTTT
TRBD2	NA	TRBV20-1	TRBJ2-1	CSASVLAGVKEQFF	TGCAGTGCTAGTGTCCTAGCGGGAGTAAAAGAGCAGTTCTTC
NA	once	TRBV7-8	TRBJ2-7	CASSLGLYNYEQYF	TGTGCCAGCAGCTTAGGACTGTACAACTACGAGCAGTACTTC
NA	NA	TRBV7-2	TRBJ1-5	CASSPRVDRISNQPQHF	TGTGCCAGCAGCCCTCGAGTCGACAGGATTAGCAATCAGCCCCAGCATTTT
NA	NA	TRBV5-1	TRBJ2-7	CASSLVSGSYEQYF	TGCGCCAGCAGCTTGGTCAGCGGCTCCTACGAGCAGTACTTC
NA	NA	TRBV4-1	TRBJ2-5	CASSQEILGGAGETQYF	TGCGCCAGCAGCCAAGAGATATTAGGGGGGGCCGGGGAGACCCAGTACTTC
NA	NA	TRBV27	TRBJ2-1	CASSPLAKGYNEQFF	TGTGCCAGCAGTCCACTAGCTAAGGGTTACAATGAGCAGTTCTTC